The T cell receptor beta chain under discussion was sequenced for a study of kidney transplant recipient with SARS-CoV-2 infection. V lost 10 bases, J lost 1 base, and 10 bases lay in between. Germline-derived CDR1 and CDR2 are LNHDA and SQIVND (reference sequence). The CDR3 consists of 12 residues. TCRdb ran MiXCR on the reads and lists one entry per CDR3 protein. The sample carries fewer than 250,000 distinct CDR3 sequences, about 30% recorded once. Specimen: a blood sample, collected at baseline and on day 111 from a kidney transplant recipient. The receptor comes from a male patient between 25 and 39 years old who had COVID-19 and was a kidney transplant recipient. Certain T cells may be donor cells from the graft. The rearrangement joins TRBV19 to TRBJ1-1; D unclear. The CDR3 DNA follows: TGTGCCACCAGTATTTGGAACACTGAAGCTTTCTTT. Its translation is CATSIWNTEAFF. Full variable domain (rest looked up from reference TRBV19 and TRBJ1-1): DGGITQSPKYLFRKEGQNVTLSCEQNLNHDAMYWYRQDPGQGLRLIYYSQIVNDFQKGDIAEGYSVSREKKESFPLTVTSAQKNPTAFYLCATSIWNTEAFFGQGTRLTVV.